This T cell receptor beta chain appears in the sequencing data of a study of OX40 agonist ivuxolimab in advanced cancers. Germline V gene data show CDR1 as SEHNR and CDR2 as FQNEAQ (reference sequence). Trimming removed 0 bases at V and 0 bases at J, with 9 bases between. The CDR3 is 16 residues long. The method was immunoSEQ multiplex PCR; TCRdb's version includes in-frame clones alone and lacks a portion of them. The repertoire holds 70,000 or so clones, with approximately 90% as singletons. Excluded were patients having autoimmune disease history or systemic immunosuppression. Sequences were derived from CD4+ or CD8+ T cells sorted from blood, sampled in a trial of the OX40 agonist ivuxolimab. The receptor was derived from an adult with an advanced solid tumor such as melanoma, head and neck, liver or kidney cancer. The chain links TRBV7-9 to TRBJ2-1, with D unresolved. The CDR3 region has the DNA TGTGCCAGCAGCTTAGCCCTCAGGAGCTCCTACAATGAGCAGTTCTTC. Its translation is CASSLALRSSYNEQFF.